Listed below are T cell receptor beta chains from one sample, sequenced in a study of immune cell composition in non-small cell lung cancer. Assay: immunoSEQ multiplex PCR; the TCRdb copy retains only in-frame clones and omits some. Among around 13,000 clones, roughly 68% were seen once, and the ten largest hold 13% to 15%. The material sequenced was lung tumor tissue. The receptors stem from a human donor with non-small cell lung cancer. CDR3s include the opening cysteine and the closing phenylalanine or tryptophan. The D gene is left open where the match is weak. Rows give clone size only sometimes, using once, few, many, or a class for an expanded clone.

d_call	v_call	clone_size	j_call	cdr3_aa	cdr3_nt
-	TRBV30	-	TRBJ2-5	CAWSVQETQYF	TGTGCCTGGAGTGTACAGGAGACCCAGTACTTC
TRBD1	TRBV4-2	once	TRBJ1-1	CASSSGQGLANTEAFF	TGTGCCAGCAGCTCGGGACAGGGTTTAGCGAACACTGAAGCTTTCTTT
TRBD1	TRBV18	-	TRBJ1-5	CASSTQRQGQPQHF	TGTGCCAGCTCAACTCAAAGACAGGGTCAGCCCCAGCATTTT
TRBD1	TRBV4-1	once	TRBJ2-5	CASSHPDRAQETQYF	TGCGCCAGCAGCCACCCCGACAGGGCTCAAGAGACCCAGTACTTC
TRBD1	TRBV2	-	TRBJ2-7	CASSEFYLGQGAHEQYF	TGTGCCAGCAGTGAATTTTATTTAGGACAGGGGGCCCACGAGCAGTACTTC
TRBD2	TRBV19	-	TRBJ2-3	CAVGRGSTDTQYF	TGTGCCGTTGGGAGGGGAAGCACAGATACGCAGTATTTT
TRBD1	TRBV5-1	-	TRBJ2-7	CASSTGQGTYEQYF	TGCGCCAGCAGCACAGGACAGGGGACCTACGAGCAGTACTTC
-	TRBV28	few	TRBJ2-4	CASSRGFGNIQYF	TGTGCCAGCAGTCGGGGGTTTGGAAACATTCAGTACTTC
TRBD1	TRBV19	once	TRBJ1-1	CASTLTGGRGNTEAFF	TGTGCCAGTACCCTGACAGGGGGCCGGGGGAACACTGAAGCTTTCTTT
-	TRBV5-1	-	TRBJ2-2	CASSSGSGLTGELFF	TGCGCCAGCAGCTCGGGTAGCGGACTCACCGGGGAGCTGTTTTTT
-	TRBV2	-	TRBJ2-2	CASKRARGTNTGELFF	TGTGCCAGCAAAAGGGCCAGGGGTACAAACACCGGGGAGCTGTTTTTT
-	TRBV30	-	TRBJ1-3	CAWSRQAISGNTIYF	TGTGCCTGGAGTAGGCAGGCAATCTCTGGAAACACCATATATTTT
TRBD1	TRBV7-2	-	TRBJ2-1	CASSLDRGTYNEQFF	TGTGCCAGCAGCTTGGACAGGGGAACCTACAATGAGCAGTTCTTC
-	TRBV5-6	-	TRBJ2-2	CASSWGAGELFF	TGTGCCAGCAGCTGGGGGGCCGGGGAGCTGTTTTTT
-	TRBV28	-	TRBJ2-2	CATQAAGELFF	TGTGCCACACAGGCAGCTGGGGAGCTGTTTTTT
-	TRBV2	-	TRBJ2-1	CASRENGNEQFF	TGTGCCAGCAGGGAGAATGGGAATGAGCAGTTCTTC
-	TRBV20-1	once	TRBJ2-7	CSASSRGEQYF	TGCAGTGCTAGTTCCAGGGGCGAGCAGTACTTC
-	TRBV7-3	-	TRBJ2-5	CASSFQGGSGTQYF	TGTGCCAGCAGCTTCCAGGGGGGCTCTGGGACCCAGTACTTC
TRBD2	TRBV7-9	-	TRBJ2-1	CASSFLLGRTSGYNEQFF	TGTGCCAGCAGCTTTCTCCTCGGCCGAACTAGCGGATACAATGAGCAGTTCTTC
-	TRBV6-5	-	TRBJ2-5	CASSYYSGETQYF	TGTGCCAGCAGTTACTATTCAGGAGAGACCCAGTACTTC
-	TRBV19	-	TRBJ1-1	CASSARDWDSEAFF	TGTGCCAGTAGTGCCCGGGACTGGGATTCCGAGGCTTTCTTT
TRBD2	TRBV7-9	few	TRBJ2-1	CASSLAGLAGHNNEQFF	TGTGCCAGCAGCTTAGCAGGACTAGCGGGACATAACAATGAGCAGTTCTTC
-	TRBV5-4	once	TRBJ1-4	CASSLDRGFKKLFF	TGTGCCAGCAGCTTGGATAGGGGGTTCAAAAAACTGTTTTTT
TRBD2	TRBV5-1	few	TRBJ2-7	CASSIGTSGLYEQYF	TGCGCCAGCAGCATAGGGACTAGCGGGTTATACGAGCAGTACTTC
-	TRBV5-5	few	TRBJ2-2	CASSLFVNTGELFF	TGTGCCAGCAGCTTGTTCGTGAACACCGGGGAGCTGTTTTTT
TRBD1	TRBV15	-	TRBJ1-3	CATSRGGQGQSGNTIYF	TGTGCCACCAGCAGGGGGGGACAGGGCCAGTCTGGAAACACCATATATTTT
TRBD2	TRBV15	-	TRBJ2-1	CATSRGGLAGANEQFF	TGTGCCACCAGCAGAGGAGGACTAGCGGGGGCCAATGAGCAGTTCTTC
TRBD1	TRBV4-1	few	TRBJ1-4	CASSQGTGVDNEKLFF	TGCGCCAGCAGCCAAGGGACAGGGGTCGACAATGAAAAACTGTTTTTT
TRBD1	TRBV2	-	TRBJ1-5	CASRGGGGQGNQPQHF	TGTGCCAGCAGAGGGGGCGGCGGGCAGGGCAATCAGCCCCAGCATTTT
-	TRBV18	-	TRBJ2-7	CASSTGTYEQYF	TGTGCCAGCTCCACAGGCACCTACGAGCAGTACTTC